The sequence of this TCR beta chain was determined in a study of blood T cell repertoires in COVID-19. Overall study context: There were acute and convalescent COVID-19 samples, and they came from the United States, Italy and Spain.

The age range of participants was about 18 to 100 years, with residence in under 30 US areas. Cohort placement rested on clinical history that participants reported themselves. Measured with immunoSEQ multiplex PCR; TCRdb has only the in-frame clones, and not every one. The repertoire holds about 350,000 clones, with about 90% as singletons. CDR3 length: 15 amino acids. The V and J ends lost 6 bases and 5 bases respectively, with 16 bases between them. CDR1 and CDR2 (germline): PRHDT, FYEKMQ (reference sequence). The chain uses TRBV13 and TRBJ1-4; D may be TRBD1 (5 bases). This receptor was identified in a woman under 40 who had recovered from COVID-19. Source material: PBMCs or T cells enriched from blood (not recorded which). DNA for the CDR3: TGTGCCAGCAGGCCCCGCGGGACCCCAAATGAAAAACTGTTTTTT. This gives the protein CASRPRGTPNEKLFF.